Included here is one T cell receptor beta chain sequence, with context. This clonotype was observed at least ten times. This clone's antigen is unknown. Per-base qualities were not stored, and no clone one base away is much larger. The sample comes from a study of HIV-infected children after antiretroviral therapy interruption (dated by TCRdb to the late 2010s). A note on the overall study: Eight children, all with CD4+ count above 500 and viral load below 50 copies/ml, were included, of whom four were on planned treatment interruption and four were on continuous treatment. Median age was around 8.9 years in the interruption group and roughly 8 years in the continuous treatment group. Exposure to EBV and CMV had been recorded for most participating children. For the interruption arm, samples were taken at week 0, at week 12, at the end of interruption (week 24 or 48), and roughly 3 years after the study ended. For the continuous-treatment arm, samples from the corresponding weeks 0, 48 and 150 were analyzed. Alongside measurements of thymic output, TCR repertoires of children on planned treatment interruption were compared with TCR repertoires of children on continuous antiretroviral treatment. Overall study outcomes, separate from this receptor: An increase in the naive CD4+ Gini coefficient was observed by the end of treatment interruption, suggesting clonal expansion, and a return to baseline was observed by 3 years. For naive CD4+ repertoires of PTI patients, CDR3 sharing between time points dropped once interruption began, while many sequences were shared between the end of interruption and 3 years later. Sorted CD45RA+ naive cells might include minor non-naive CD45RA+ populations such as EMRA or stem memory cells. The low number of patients is regarded as a limitation, and the data should be interpreted with caution.

The sample's treatment or condition label, in plain terms: PENTA 11 planned treatment interruption arm or continuous ART arm. The participants, all children from the United Kingdom aged 2 to 15 years, had been on at least three-drug ART for a minimum of 24 weeks. Cryopreserved PBMCs with at least 5 million viable cells were required; a few candidate patients were excluded for low viable PBMC yield. Using a FACSAria III cell sorter, naive CD4+ CD45RA+ CD45RO- T cells were FACS-sorted out of thawed PBMCs. The sorted cells were fixed, and RNA was then extracted with the RNeasy FFPE kit and afterward with the RNeasy Micro kit. From a lookup of the germline V gene, CDR1 and CDR2 are SQVTM and ANQGSEA. V is pared back by 5 bases and J by 4 bases, with 9 bases lying between the germline termini. Measured from the cysteine to the phenylalanine, the CDR3 is 12 residues long. The entry retains the CDR3 DNA only, 36 bases that are in frame from base 1.

Libraries came from 3' RACE. To correct PCR amplification bias, TCR libraries were generated from RNA with a 3' RACE protocol that used unique molecular identifiers. As many as 12 amplicon libraries were pooled and then sequenced on an Illumina MiSeq using v2 2x250 paired-end chemistry. In the source study's methods: Decombinator was used to process the reads, assigning V and J genes and CDR3 and applying barcode-based correction of errors and PCR bias. Before the Gini coefficient was calculated with the R ineq package, repertoires were subsampled to the same depth. CDR3 similarity was assessed with GLIPH, Hamming distance and a shared triplet metric. The raw public data were reprocessed by TCRdb itself: fastp quality trimming at Q25, MiXCR clonotype calling, in-frame beta chains only. One record per CDR3 amino acid sequence lists the most common genes and DNA. These V and J calls originate from TCRdb's pipeline instead of the authors' own analysis. Counted in this sample were tens of thousands of distinct CDR3 sequences; around 4% of them appeared once. Approximately 0.67% of the sample belongs to the ten largest clones.

This clonotype was obtained from a pool of human donors with HIV. The V gene is TRBV29-1 and the J gene is TRBJ1-3; no D gene is confidently identified. Specimen: CD45RA+ CD4+ T cells from PBMCs, pooled from several time points, collected from a donor given antiretroviral therapy, either interrupted or continuous. This specimen's cell subset or site label, per the study, means: naive CD4+ CD45RA+ CD45RO- T cells. The CDR3 region: CSVLSGGNTIYF. The nucleotides are TGCAGCGTTTTGTCGGGGGGAAACACCATATATTTT.